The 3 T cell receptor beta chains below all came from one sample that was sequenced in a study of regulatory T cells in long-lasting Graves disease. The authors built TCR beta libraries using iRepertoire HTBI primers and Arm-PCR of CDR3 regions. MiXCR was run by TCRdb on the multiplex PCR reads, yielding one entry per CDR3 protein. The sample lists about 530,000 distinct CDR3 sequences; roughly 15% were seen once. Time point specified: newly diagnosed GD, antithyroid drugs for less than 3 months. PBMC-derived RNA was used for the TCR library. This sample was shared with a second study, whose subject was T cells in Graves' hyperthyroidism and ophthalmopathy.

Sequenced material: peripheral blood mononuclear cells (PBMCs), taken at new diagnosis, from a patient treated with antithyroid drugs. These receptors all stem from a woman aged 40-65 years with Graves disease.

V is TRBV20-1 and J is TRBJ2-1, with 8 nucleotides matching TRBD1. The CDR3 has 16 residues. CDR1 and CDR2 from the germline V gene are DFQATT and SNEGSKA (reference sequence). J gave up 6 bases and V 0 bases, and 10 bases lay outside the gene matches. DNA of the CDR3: TGCAGTGCTAGAGATCCCGGACAGGGACCCCCCAATGAGCAGTTCTTC. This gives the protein CSARDPGQGPPNEQFF.

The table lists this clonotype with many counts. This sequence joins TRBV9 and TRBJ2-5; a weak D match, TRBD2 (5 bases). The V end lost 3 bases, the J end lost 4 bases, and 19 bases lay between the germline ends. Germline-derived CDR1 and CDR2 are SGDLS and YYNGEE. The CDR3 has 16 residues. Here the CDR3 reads CASSEDLFAGGETQYF. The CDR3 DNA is TGTGCCAGCAGCGAGGACCTTTTTGCGGGCGGAGAGACCCAGTACTTC. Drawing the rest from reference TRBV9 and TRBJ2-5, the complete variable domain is DSGVTQTPKHLITATGQRVTLRCSPRSGDLSVYWYQQSLDQGLQFLIQYYNGEERAKGNILERFSAQQFPDLHSELNLSSLELGDSALYFCASSEDLFAGGETQYFGPGTRLLVL.

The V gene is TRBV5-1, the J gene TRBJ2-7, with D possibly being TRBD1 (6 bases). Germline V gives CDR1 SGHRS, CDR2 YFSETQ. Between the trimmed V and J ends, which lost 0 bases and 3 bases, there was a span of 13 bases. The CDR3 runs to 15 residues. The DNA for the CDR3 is TGCGCCAGCAGCTTGGTTTCGGGACACGACTACGAGCAGTACTTC. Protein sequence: CASSLVSGHDYEQYF.